These 10 T cell receptor beta chains originate from one sample sequenced in a study of human thymus T cells. Clones were read by immunoSEQ multiplex PCR, and TCRdb kept only the in-frame ones, dropping some. The sample yields roughly 130,000 clones, 90% to 95% seen once. Thymic resections from corrective heart surgery supplied the tissue. The material sequenced was thymus tissue. The source of these receptors is a boy less than two years old with a congenital heart defect but otherwise immunologically healthy.

The rearrangement links TRBV7-3 to TRBJ2-3, with 8 positions matching TRBD2. The V segment lost 2 bases and the J segment 4 bases; nucleotides outside the gene matches: 14. The CDR3 is 18 amino acids. The germline gives CDR1 SGHTA, CDR2 FQGTGA. CDR3 DNA sequence: TGTGCCAGCAGCTTAGGTCCAAGAGCGGGGGTCCCGCCAGATACGCAGTATTTT. Amino acid sequence: CASSLGPRAGVPPDTQYF. Variable domain in full (rest from reference TRBV7-3 and TRBJ2-3): GAGVSQTPSNKVTEKGKYVELRCDPISGHTALYWYRQSLGQGPEFLIYFQGTGAADDSGLPNDRFFAVRPEGSVSTLKIQRTERGDSAVYLCASSLGPRAGVPPDTQYFGPGTRLTVL.

The V and J genes are TRBV30 and TRBJ1-3; tentatively, D is TRBD1 (5 bases). V shed 1 base and J shed 9 bases, with 10 bases lying between them. The CDR3 contains 12 residues. Germline assignment: CDR1 GTSNPN and CDR2 SVGIG (reference sequence). CDR3 coding DNA: TGTGCCTGGAGTGGGGGGAGGAGCACCATATATTTT. It specifies CAWSGGRSTIYF.

The rearrangement joins TRBV28 to TRBJ1-4; the D gene is possibly TRBD1 (6 bases). Germline loops: CDR1 MDHEN, CDR2 SYDVKM. The CDR3 spans 15 residues. V was shortened by 5 bases and J by 7 bases, with 17 bases between the two germline ends. Written as DNA, the CDR3 is TGTGCCAGCAGTAACGTGGGGGCGCGGGGTGAAAAACTGTTTTTT. Its translation: CASSNVGARGEKLFF.

The V call is TRBV6-5, the J call TRBJ1-2; no firm D call. The CDR3 is made up of 14 amino acids. Germline V lookup: CDR1 MNHEY, CDR2 SVGAGI. V was pared by 6 bases and J by 5 bases, with 16 bases between. The CDR3: CASSPEKLYYGYTF. CDR3 DNA sequence: TGTGCCAGCAGCCCCGAGAAGCTCTATTATGGCTACACCTTC.

This chain links TRBV6-1 with TRBJ1-1; D is undetermined. The germline V gene has CDR1 MNHNS and CDR2 SASEGT. There are 8 residues in the CDR3. The CDR3, as DNA: TGTGCGGCCGCAGGAGCTTTCTTT. It codes for CAAAGAFF.

The rearrangement uses TRBV19 and TRBJ1-1; no clear D. V shed 0 bases and J shed 3 bases, with 17 bases lying between them. This CDR3 spans 17 amino acids. Germline CDR1 LNHDA, CDR2 SQIVND (reference sequence). The CDR3 reads CASSIELIPHSDTEAFF. The CDR3 nucleotides read TGTGCCAGTAGTATAGAATTAATCCCTCATTCGGACACTGAAGCTTTCTTT.

The V gene is TRBV7-2, the J gene TRBJ2-5, with TRBD2 matching 8 bases. J was trimmed by 4 bases and V by 5 bases; bases with no gene match: 15. CDR3 size: 17 residues. The germline V gene encodes CDR1 SGHTA and CDR2 FQGNSA. The DNA of the CDR3 is TGTGCCAGCAGCGAGCCGACTAGCGTAAGGGAAGGAGAGACCCAGTACTTC. Amino acid sequence: CASSEPTSVREGETQYF.

The chain is built from TRBV9 and TRBJ2-3; possibly TRBD2 for D (6 bases). There are 14 residues in the CDR3. V was cut by 0 bases and J by 4 bases, with 9 bases left in between. CDR1 and CDR2 (germline): SGDLS, YYNGEE. The CDR3 sequence: CASSVDGEADTQYF. In DNA form, the CDR3 reads TGTGCCAGCAGCGTAGACGGGGAGGCAGATACGCAGTATTTT.

This sequence joins TRBV27 and TRBJ2-7; D is unclear. This CDR3 has 13 amino acids. V was cut by 2 bases and J by 5 bases, with 10 bases left in between. Germline V gene lookup returns CDR1 MNHEY and CDR2 SMNVEV (reference sequence). The CDR3 region is CASSLTSFNEQYF. CDR3 DNA: TGTGCCAGCAGTTTAACGAGTTTCAACGAGCAGTACTTC.

In DNA form, the CDR3 reads TGTGCCAGCAGTTCTCAACCGGGACTAGCGGGGGGGCCGGCGAGTTCCTACGAGCAGTACTTC. This gives the protein CASSSQPGLAGGPASSYEQYF. The chain uses TRBV2 and TRBJ2-7; 16 bases are shared with TRBD2. The junction had 17 bases not matched to a gene; V was cut back by 5 bases and J by 1 base. Germline V lookup: CDR1 SNHLY, CDR2 FYNNEI. CDR3 length: 21 amino acids.